The entry that follows covers one T cell receptor (beta chain) sequence. How the authors handled the data: How many nucleated cells were present was estimated from reference gene primer amplification. Sequenced by immunoSEQ multiplex PCR; TCRdb stores in-frame clones only, minus some. V and J calls and clone size come straight from that table; D and trimming were deduced from the DNA. Here the sample spans some 220,000 clones, around 84% being singletons. The data were obtained in a study of blood T cell repertoires in COVID-19. Study information: Samples taken during acute and convalescent COVID-19 were collected in the United States, Italy and Spain. The cDNA or gDNA used as material had been derived from T cells, B-cell-depleted T cells, or PBMCs.

V was shortened by 5 bases and J by 7 bases, with 11 bases between the two germline ends. Germline CDR1 is MNHEY and CDR2 is SVGAGI. This CDR3 has 12 amino acids. The receptor was isolated from a man aged 50 to 59 with active or convalescent COVID-19. This chain uses TRBV6-5 with TRBJ1-1, with a weak D call TRBD1 (5 bases). Specimen: peripheral blood. The CDR3 loop is CASSLRGNEAFF. The CDR3 nucleotides are TGTGCCAGCAGTCTTAGGGGAAATGAAGCTTTCTTT.